The clone carrying this T cell receptor (beta chain) was recorded only once. The data stem from a study of blood T cell repertoires in COVID-19. Original processing notes: Nucleated cell number was recorded as an estimate derived from reference gene primer amplification. Data came from immunoSEQ multiplex PCR; TCRdb stores just in-frame clones and leaves some out. Clone size and the V and J calls come from that table; the DNA yielded D and trimming. The profile shows under 300,000 clones, 87% of them singletons. Germline V gene lookup returns CDR1 LGHDT and CDR2 YNNKEL (reference sequence). V lost 4 bases, J lost 0 bases, and 12 bases lay in between. CDR3 length: 15 residues.

This sequence was found in a woman in her thirties with acute COVID-19. This sequence joins TRBV3-1 (or the pseudogene TRBV3-2) and TRBJ1-1; no clear D. The sample consisted of PBMCs or T cells enriched from blood (not recorded which). CDR3 amino acids: CASSLGSTMNTEAFF. The CDR3 DNA is TGTGCCAGCAGCCTTGGCAGTACCATGAACACTGAAGCTTTCTTT.